A single sample is the source of the 18 T cell receptor beta chains below, sequenced in a study of T cell responses to AZD1222 COVID-19 vaccine. The data were produced by immunoSEQ multiplex PCR, yet TCRdb's version contains in-frame clones alone and is incomplete. Of around 100,000 clones detected, around 87% appear once; the ten largest clones hold 4% to 5%. The sample consisted of peripheral blood, taken on day 0 of MenACWY control vaccination. These TCRs come from an adult in good health.

The CDR3 DNA reads as TGTGCCAGCAGTCCCCCTACTAGCTCTGGAAACACCATATATTTT. Translation: CASSPPTSSGNTIYF. This chain uses TRBV9 with TRBJ1-3, with D hard to call. This CDR3 contains 15 residues. V lost 5 bases to trimming and J lost 0 bases, with 12 bases between them. Germline values: CDR1 SGDLS, CDR2 YYNGEE.

The chain uses TRBV12-3 or TRBV12-4 and TRBJ2-1; D remains unclear. This CDR3 has 11 amino acids. Trimming took 6 bases from V and 5 from J, leaving 5 bases between them. Written as DNA, the CDR3 is TGTGCCAGCAGAGAAAACAATGAGCAGTTCTTC. It translates to CASRENNEQFF.

V usage is TRBV19 and J usage is TRBJ2-2; 8 positions match TRBD2. Germline lookup yields CDR1 LNHDA and CDR2 SQIVND (reference sequence). The junction had 7 bases not matched to a gene; V was cut back by 3 bases and J by 7 bases. The CDR3 length is 15 residues. The CDR3: CASSIPGRVIGELFF. The CDR3 nucleotides read TGTGCCAGTAGTATTCCCGGGAGGGTCATCGGGGAGCTGTTTTTT.

The chain carries TRBV19 and TRBJ2-2; a possible D gene is TRBD2 (5 bases). The germline CDR1 and CDR2 sequences are LNHDA and SQIVND (reference sequence). The ends were cut back, 11 bases at V and 2 bases at J, with 15 bases in the middle. There are 14 residues in the CDR3. For the CDR3, the DNA is TGTGCCGCGGACTCGGGGTCCAACACCGGGGAGCTGTTTTTT. This sequence encodes CAADSGSNTGELFF.

Here the CDR3 reads CASSPRQNAHEQYF. In DNA form, the CDR3 reads TGTGCCAGCTCACCGCGACAGAATGCCCACGAGCAGTACTTC. This chain uses TRBV18 with TRBJ2-7, with D tentatively TRBD1 (5 bases). The CDR3 runs 14 residues. The ends were cut back, 3 bases at V and 5 bases at J, with 14 bases in the middle. The germline V gene has CDR1 KGHSH and CDR2 LQKENI.

This chain links TRBV3-1 (or the pseudogene TRBV3-2) with TRBJ1-5; 7 nucleotides match TRBD1. The CDR3 runs to 17 residues. CDR1 LGHDT and CDR2 YNNKEL come from the germline V gene (reference sequence). V was pared by 3 bases and J by 3 bases, with 11 bases of the junction left unmatched. CDR3 in DNA: TGTGCCAGCAGCCAGGGAGGGGGCATCGGTAACAATCAGCCCCAGCATTTT. Protein: CASSQGGGIGNNQPQHF.

This chain uses TRBV27 with TRBJ1-5; maybe TRBD1 (6 bases). With 2 bases removed from V and 0 bases from J, the gap between germline ends came to 8 bases. CDR3 length equals 15 residues. Germline lookup yields CDR1 MNHEY and CDR2 SMNVEV (reference sequence). The chain's CDR3 is CASSLQGTSNQPQHF. The CDR3 coding sequence is TGTGCCAGCAGTTTACAGGGGACTAGCAATCAGCCCCAGCATTTT.

The chain recombines TRBV19 with TRBJ2-3, with D possibly being TRBD1 (6 bases). V lost 4 bases and J lost 0, with 14 bases in between. Germline assignment: CDR1 LNHDA and CDR2 SQIVND (reference sequence). The CDR3 sequence is 16 residues long. The CDR3 here is CASSTPGHPSTDTQYF. For the CDR3, the DNA is TGTGCCAGTAGTACTCCGGGACATCCTAGCACAGATACGCAGTATTTT.

The rearrangement links TRBV2 to TRBJ1-2; D gene uncertain. The CDR3 length is 16 residues. Per germline, CDR1 SNHLY and CDR2 FYNNEI. The V and J ends lost 8 bases and 8 bases respectively, with 27 bases between them. CDR3 DNA: TGTGCCAGCGCTATTGGCTTGCCGGGAGCCTCAGACGGCTACACCTTC. It encodes CASAIGLPGASDGYTF.

The chain has TRBV9 and TRBJ1-6; no firm D call. This CDR3 has 15 residues. V lost 4 bases to trimming and J lost 0 bases, with 8 bases between them. Per the germline V gene, CDR1 is SGDLS and CDR2 is YYNGEE. The CDR3 DNA reads TGTGCCAGCAGCCAGCGGAGCTCCTATAATTCACCCCTCCACTTT. This codes for CASSQRSSYNSPLHF.

This CDR3 is CSAGGLYGYTF. CDR3 coding DNA: TGCAGTGCGGGGGGTCTCTATGGCTACACCTTC. The V gene is TRBV20-1, the J gene TRBJ1-2, with D perhaps TRBD1 (5 bases). This CDR3 comprises 11 residues. V lost 6 bases to trimming and J lost 4 bases, with 9 bases between them. Germline values: CDR1 DFQATT, CDR2 SNEGSKA (reference sequence).

The chain recombines TRBV28 with TRBJ1-6; D not certain. The V gene's germline CDR1 is MDHEN and CDR2 SYDVKM. V dropped 2 bases and J dropped 5 bases, with 7 bases sitting between them. The CDR3 is 14 residues long. The CDR3 is CASSLPFDNSPLHF. CDR3 bases: TGTGCCAGCAGTTTACCCTTCGATAATTCACCCCTCCACTTT.

The rearrangement links TRBV5-1 to TRBJ2-7; 7 bases line up with TRBD1. Germline assignment: CDR1 SGHRS and CDR2 YFSETQ. V gave up 4 bases and J gave up 3 bases; unmatched junction bases: 13. This CDR3 spans 16 amino acids. The CDR3 DNA reads TGCGCCAGCAGCCAGGGACAGCTGATCTTTTTCTACGAGCAGTACTTC. Its translation: CASSQGQLIFFYEQYF.

The rearrangement links TRBV4-1 to TRBJ2-3; D gene uncertain. Trimming pared 3 bases from V and 2 bases from J, leaving 6 bases between. The length of the CDR3 is 13 residues. Germline CDR1 is MGHRA and CDR2 is YSYEKL. The CDR3 sequence is CASSHPVTDTQYF. The CDR3 region has the DNA TGCGCCAGCAGCCATCCGGTCACAGATACGCAGTATTTT.

This chain connects TRBV28 to TRBJ1-2; D gene unclear. This CDR3 has 13 amino acids. The ends were cut back, 6 bases at V and 2 bases at J, with 10 bases in the middle. Germline V lookup: CDR1 MDHEN, CDR2 SYDVKM. The CDR3 reads CASSLLENYGYTF. In DNA, the CDR3 is TGTGCCAGCAGCCTCCTTGAAAACTATGGCTACACCTTC.

The chain links TRBV5-4 to TRBJ1-4, with D perhaps matching TRBD1 (6 bases). V lost 4 bases and J lost 7, with 20 bases in between. CDR1 is SGHNT and CDR2 is YYREEE in the germline V gene (reference sequence). The CDR3 runs to 16 residues. CDR3 coding DNA: TGTGCCAGCAGCCCTGAGGTACAGGGCCCAGGTGAAAAACTGTTTTTT. The encoded protein is CASSPEVQGPGEKLFF.

This chain joins TRBV6-5 and TRBJ1-2; tentative D call: TRBD1 (5 bases). The V end lost 3 bases, the J end lost 6 bases, and 14 bases lay between the germline ends. The CDR3 has 14 residues. Germline assignment: CDR1 MNHEY and CDR2 SVGAGI. CDR3 coding DNA: TGTGCCAGCAGTTATCAGGGCAAAGGGGATGGCTACACCTTC. It yields the protein CASSYQGKGDGYTF.

The genes are TRBV3-1 (or the pseudogene TRBV3-2) and TRBJ1-2; D remains ambiguous. This CDR3 contains 12 residues. V dropped 4 bases and J dropped 8 bases, with 11 bases sitting between them. CDR1 and CDR2 (germline): LGHDT, YNNKEL (reference sequence). CDR3 protein: CASSRLLEGYTF. CDR3 DNA sequence: TGTGCCAGCAGCCGTCTCTTGGAGGGCTACACCTTC.